These 25 T cell receptor beta chains were sequenced from one sample in a study of read filtering for tumor transcriptome and immune sequencing. The library was built from about 400 ng RNA with molecular barcoded adaptors for alpha/delta and beta/gamma chains. A single record per CDR3 protein comes from TCRdb applying MiXCR to the reads. The top ten clones hold 30% of a sample with approximately 41,000 distinct CDR3 sequences, around an eighth of them seen once. The sample consisted of a population of CD138-negative cells sorted from bone marrow. The receptors derive from a donor aged 40 or over with multiple myeloma.

This clonotype appeared many times. V and J are TRBV20-1 and TRBJ1-5; D is possibly TRBD1 (6 bases). Trimming left V 5 bases short and J 5 bases short, with 16 bases between. Germline V gene data show CDR1 as DFQATT and CDR2 as SNEGSKA (reference sequence). This CDR3 contains 14 residues. CDR3 residues: CSAESGRGYQPQHF. CDR3 DNA sequence: TGCAGTGCTGAATCGGGCAGGGGCTATCAGCCCCAGCATTTT.

This clonotype was recorded at least ten times. This chain joins TRBV29-1 and TRBJ2-7, with TRBD2 identical over 8 bases. This CDR3 comprises 13 residues. Germline V gives CDR1 SQVTM, CDR2 ANQGSEA. J gave up 6 bases and V 3 bases, and 7 bases lay outside the gene matches. Written as DNA, the CDR3 is TGCAGCGTTGACCGGGGGGGTTTGGGCGAGCAGTACTTC. Its translation: CSVDRGGLGEQYF.

On this clonotype itself: This may be a read error, as it is one base from a much larger clone. CDR3 nucleotide sequence: TGTGCCAGTAGTATCGATTCAGCGGGGCCCTACGAGCAGGACTTC. Translating it yields CASSIDSAGPYEQDF. The V and J genes are TRBV19 and TRBJ2-7, with 7 bases identical to TRBD2. The CDR3 contains 15 residues. The germline gives CDR1 LNHDA, CDR2 SQIVND (reference sequence).

On this clonotype: A read error is possible here, since a much larger clone lies one base away. The V call is TRBV4-3, the J call TRBJ2-5, with 7 bases fitting TRBD2. The CDR3 consists of 16 residues. Germline CDR1 LGHNA, CDR2 YSLEER. The CDR3: CASNRGGGGVQGTQYF. DNA for the CDR3: TGCGCCAGCAACCGCGGCGGGGGAGGGGTGCAAGGGACCCAGTACTTC.

This clonotype was counted at least ten times. The chain uses TRBV27 and TRBJ1-1; D remains ambiguous. Trimming removed 2 bases from V and 2 bases from J, with 3 bases in between. Germline V gives CDR1 MNHEY, CDR2 SMNVEV (reference sequence). The CDR3 totals 12 residues. CDR3 sequence: CASSLPNTEAFF. The CDR3 DNA sequence: TGTGCCAGCAGTTTACCAAACACTGAAGCTTTCTTT.

This clonotype was picked up many times. This chain joins TRBV20-1 and TRBJ2-1; D is unclear. Germline assignment: CDR1 DFQATT and CDR2 SNEGSKA (reference sequence). This CDR3 comprises 14 residues. Trimming left V 5 bases short and J 2 bases short, with 13 bases between. In DNA form, the CDR3 reads TGCAGTGCTGGCTCCGGGCTGCCCTACAATGAGCAGTTCTTC. Protein: CSAGSGLPYNEQFF.

This clonotype showed up just a few times. The chain has TRBV7-2 and TRBJ2-6; D might be TRBD1 or TRBD2, each matching 6 bases. Germline loops: CDR1 SGHTA, CDR2 FQGNSA. V was cut by 1 base and J by 2 bases, with 12 bases left in between. The CDR3 has 17 amino acids. CDR3 residues: CASSLVPGAAGANVLTF. The CDR3 nucleotides read TGTGCCAGCAGCTTAGTCCCGGGGGCAGCTGGGGCCAACGTCCTGACTTTC.

A note on this clonotype: A read error is likely, as this CDR3 ends without the conserved phenylalanine or tryptophan. The DNA is left out, because the CDR3 cannot be placed on it with certainty; the CDR3 is given as TCRdb lists it. J is TRBJ1-1 and V is TRBV21-1; the table gives TRBD1 as D, unverified against the DNA. TRBV21-1 is deemed a pseudogene. Inclusive of both ends, the CDR3 amounts to 13 amino acids. The CDR3 spells CASSPGPTAQAFL.

Ten or more counts support this clonotype. The chain employs TRBV28 and TRBJ2-1, with TRBD1 matching over 7 bases. V shed 2 bases, J shed 1 base, and the junction held 8 bases outside the gene matches. Germline V CDR1 and CDR2: MDHEN, SYDVKM. The CDR3 contains 17 residues. The CDR3, as DNA: TGTGCCAGCAGTTTAGACAGGGCAGTGGGGTCCTACAATGAGCAGTTCTTC. Translated, it gives CASSLDRAVGSYNEQFF.

This clonotype was observed at least ten times. V gene TRBV4-3 combines with J gene TRBJ2-3; 8 bases are shared with TRBD1. Germline V gene lookup returns CDR1 LGHNA and CDR2 YSLEER. The CDR3 is 17 amino acids. V trimming: 3 bases; J trimming: 1 base; junction bases outside the gene matches: 9. CDR3 sequence: CASSHTSRGHGTDTQYF. The CDR3 coding sequence is TGCGCCAGCAGCCACACCTCCAGGGGGCACGGCACAGATACGCAGTATTTT.

This clonotype has ten or more counts. This chain uses TRBV28 with TRBJ1-1, with no clear D. Germline CDR1 reads MDHEN; CDR2 reads SYDVKM. Trimming took 3 bases from V and 1 from J, leaving 9 bases between them. The CDR3 runs to 14 residues. CDR3 sequence: CASSFGHANTEAFF. DNA for the CDR3: TGTGCCAGCAGTTTCGGCCACGCGAACACTGAAGCTTTCTTT.

This clonotype was observed many times. The rearrangement uses TRBV5-1 and TRBJ2-7, with 12 positions matching TRBD2. The CDR3 has 17 amino acids. J lost 6 bases, V lost 1 base, and 11 bases had no gene match. Germline-derived CDR1 and CDR2 are SGHRS and YFSETQ. The CDR3 region is CASSLTLLAGGPGEQYF. The CDR3 region has the DNA TGCGCCAGCAGCTTGACCCTGCTAGCGGGAGGGCCGGGCGAGCAGTACTTC.

This clonotype is medium-sized by share. This chain joins TRBV20-1 and TRBJ2-1, with a tentative D call TRBD1 (5 bases). The CDR3 length is 18 residues. V was trimmed by 6 bases and J by 0 bases, leaving 24 bases between them. CDR1 DFQATT and CDR2 SNEGSKA come from the germline V gene (reference sequence). In DNA, the CDR3 is TGCAGTGCCAGACGCAGGGTAGGAGAGAGGCCCTCCTACAATGAGCAGTTCTTC. It is translated as CSARRRVGERPSYNEQFF.

This chain's CDR3 is CASSMRTESTGFF. The CDR3 bases are TGTGCCAGCAGCATGAGGACAGAATCTACAGGTTTCTTT. V gene TRBV14 combines with J gene TRBJ1-1; D may be TRBD1 (6 bases). Trimming took 5 bases from V and 13 from J, leaving 20 bases between them. Germline CDR1 SGHDN, CDR2 FVKESK. CDR3 size: 13 residues.

The chain uses TRBV20-1 and TRBJ2-5, with D perhaps matching TRBD2 (6 bases). From germline, CDR1 is DFQATT and CDR2 SNEGSKA (reference sequence). The CDR3 consists of 12 residues. Trimming took 6 bases from V and 2 from J, leaving 10 bases between them. The CDR3 loop reads CSAQTSQETQYF. CDR3 bases: TGCAGTGCCCAGACTAGTCAAGAGACCCAGTACTTC.

This clonotype was recorded at least ten times. V gene TRBV12-3 or TRBV12-4 combines with J gene TRBJ2-3; D is unresolved. The CDR3 is 17 residues long. V lost 3 bases, J lost 0 bases, and 16 bases lay in between. In DNA form, the CDR3 reads TGTGCCAGCAGTTTCGGCTTTCTGGTCTCCAGCACAGATACGCAGTATTTT. Translating it yields CASSFGFLVSSTDTQYF.

This clonotype came up many times. The rearrangement joins TRBV5-5 to TRBJ2-7; D possibly corresponds to TRBD1 (5 bases). The CDR3 covers 13 residues. Between the trimmed V and J ends, which lost 1 base and 2 bases, there was a span of 7 bases. CDR1 and CDR2 (germline): SGHKS, YYEKEE (reference sequence). The CDR3 DNA reads as TGTGCCAGCAGCTTGCAGGGCACCTACGAGCAGTACTTC. Residues: CASSLQGTYEQYF. Using reference TRBV5-5 and TRBJ2-7 for the parts outside the CDR3, the full variable domain is DAGVTQSPTHLIKTRGQQVTLRCSPISGHKSVSWYQQVLGQGPQFIFQYYEKEERGRGNFPDRFSARQFPNYSSELNVNALLLGDSALYLCASSLQGTYEQYFGPGTRLTVT.

This clonotype has only a few counts. The chain couples TRBV19 to TRBJ2-3, with no clear D. Trimming stripped 5 bases from V and 4 bases from J, with 10 bases between. The CDR3 spans 13 residues. Looked up from germline, CDR1 is LNHDA and CDR2 is SQIVND (reference sequence). The CDR3 sequence: CASSRRLSDTQYF. The CDR3 DNA is TGTGCCAGTAGTCGAAGGTTGTCAGATACGCAGTATTTT.

Of note for this clonotype: This may be a read error: a much more frequent sequence differs by one nucleotide. This sequence joins TRBV30 and TRBJ2-7, with D perhaps matching TRBD2 (5 bases). Germline V CDR1 and CDR2: GTSNPN, SVGIG (reference sequence). The ends were cut back, 2 bases at V and 4 bases at J, with 9 bases in the middle. The CDR3 covers 12 residues. This CDR3 reads CAWSPDCYEQYF. For the CDR3, the DNA is TGTGCCTGGAGTCCGGACTGTTACGAGCAGTACTTC.

This clonotype was counted at least ten times. The CDR3 protein is CSVVELAGGPSHEQFF. Here the CDR3 DNA reads TGCAGCGTTGTAGAGCTAGCGGGAGGGCCAAGCCATGAGCAGTTCTTC. V and J are TRBV29-1 and TRBJ2-1; 12 positions match TRBD2. The CDR3 sequence is 16 residues long. CDR1 is SQVTM and CDR2 is ANQGSEA in the germline V gene. V lost 4 bases to trimming and J lost 8 bases; unmatched junction nucleotides: 12.

This clonotype has a count of ten or more. The gene calls are TRBV20-1 and TRBJ1-5, with D unresolved. Germline V gene sequence: CDR1 DFQATT, CDR2 SNEGSKA (reference sequence). The CDR3 extends over 13 amino acids. Trimming took 3 bases from V and 5 from J, leaving 11 bases between them. The CDR3 is CSARASNYQPQHF. CDR3 coding DNA: TGCAGTGCTAGGGCGTCGAACTATCAGCCCCAGCATTTT.

Many counts were recorded for this clonotype. The genes are TRBV25-1 and TRBJ2-5; D gene ambiguous. V was pared by 0 bases and J by 0 bases, with 2 bases between. The V gene's germline CDR1 is MGHDK and CDR2 SYGVNS. CDR3 length: 13 amino acids. The CDR3 sequence: CASSEYDQETQYF. The CDR3 nucleotides are TGTGCCAGCAGTGAATATGACCAAGAGACCCAGTACTTC.

This clonotype has at least ten counts. V and J are TRBV20-1 and TRBJ2-5, with TRBD2 identical over 8 bases. J gave up 5 bases and V 5 bases, and 10 bases lay outside the gene matches. Germline CDR1 is DFQATT and CDR2 is SNEGSKA (reference sequence). The CDR3 loop spans 14 amino acids. The CDR3 is CSASPAGVEETQYF. As DNA, the CDR3 is TGCAGTGCTTCCCCAGCGGGAGTGGAGGAGACCCAGTACTTC.

The J gene is TRBJ2-5, the V gene TRBV5-1; 10 nucleotides line up with TRBD2. CDR1 and CDR2 (germline): SGHRS, YFSETQ. Trimming cost V 2 bases and J 4 bases; bases outside gene matches: 5. CDR3 length: 15 residues. The CDR3 sequence is CASSLKLAGVETQYF. Written as DNA, the CDR3 is TGCGCCAGCAGCTTAAAGCTAGCGGGAGTAGAGACCCAGTACTTC.

The CDR3: CTGANGRAYEQYF. CDR3 DNA: TGTACCGGGGCTAACGGGAGGGCCTACGAGCAGTACTTC. This sequence joins TRBV6-2 or TRBV6-3 and TRBJ2-7, with 8 bases lining up with TRBD2. The CDR3 consists of 13 residues. Looked up from germline, CDR1 is MNHEY and CDR2 is SVGEGT.